This T cell receptor (beta chain) appears in the sequencing data of a study of T cells expressing NK-cell markers. TCRdb reprocessed the 5' RACE reads and keeps a single row for each CDR3 protein, giving no DNA. This sample's table reports about 380,000 distinct CDR3 sequences. Input material: blood T cells: a sorted CD56 or NKG2C T cell subset, CD4+ or CD8+ T cells, or bulk PBMC T cells (not recorded which). The TCR was taken from a man aged 18 to 69 in good health.

The CDR3 region is CASSPPFEGAGTDTQYF. The chain has TRBV18 and TRBJ2-3. The CDR3 has 17 amino acids. Germline-derived CDR1 and CDR2 are KGHSH and LQKENI.